Listed here are 17 T cell receptor beta chains from one sample, sequenced in a study of response to subunit inactivated influenza vaccine. TCRdb re-analysed the RT-PCR reads in MiXCR, keeping a single row per CDR3 protein. The repertoire holds about 780,000 distinct CDR3 sequences, approximately 17% seen once, with roughly 11% in the top ten. Sequencing was performed on PBMCs from blood, taken roughly 5 days after vaccination. These receptors all stem from a man aged 50 to 60 who received an inactivated influenza vaccine.

The chain links TRBV6-2 or TRBV6-3 to TRBJ2-1, with 12 bases identical to TRBD1. V was clipped by 4 bases and J by 7 bases; unmatched bases: 5. CDR3 length: 15 residues. The germline gives CDR1 MNHEY, CDR2 SVGEGT. The CDR3 reads CASSSPGQGANEQFF. CDR3 sequence (DNA): TGTGCCAGCAGTTCCCCGGGACAGGGGGCGAATGAGCAGTTCTTC.

V is TRBV21-1 and J is TRBJ2-1; the table's D call, TRBD1, was not checked against the DNA. TRBV21-1 counts as a pseudogene. CDR3 length: 20 amino acids. The CDR3 DNA reads as TGTGCCAGCAGCCGACCCGGGACAGGGCTAGCAGATAGCTCCTACAATGAGCAGTTCTTC. It codes for CASSRPGTGLADSSYNEQFF.

This clonotype has only a few counts. The chain employs TRBV20-1 and TRBJ1-1; maybe TRBD1 (6 bases). V was pared by 6 bases and J by 7 bases, with 21 bases between. Germline V gene lookup returns CDR1 DFQATT and CDR2 SNEGSKA (reference sequence). This CDR3 contains 14 residues. The CDR3 loop is CSATPGGARVEAFF. Written as DNA, the CDR3 is TGCAGTGCCACCCCGGGGGGCGCCAGGGTTGAAGCTTTCTTT.

The J gene is TRBJ2-7, the V gene TRBV19; D gene uncertain. The CDR3 is 13 amino acids. Trimming shortened V by 5 bases and J by 3 bases, and 11 bases separated the two germline ends. Germline CDR1 is LNHDA and CDR2 is SQIVND (reference sequence). The CDR3 region is CASSAGRIYEQYF. The DNA of the CDR3 is TGTGCCAGTAGTGCCGGAAGGATCTACGAGCAGTACTTC.

This chain links TRBV28 with TRBJ1-5, with TRBD1 as a possible D gene (6 bases). Trimming left V 4 bases short and J 7 bases short, with 17 bases between. Germline CDR1 and CDR2: MDHEN and SYDVKM. The CDR3 is 15 residues long. DNA for the CDR3: TGTGCCAGCAGTTGGGTAGGGGGAGAGGGGCAGCCCCAGCATTTT. Translating it yields CASSWVGGEGQPQHF.

There are a few counts of this clonotype. The V gene is TRBV5-1, the J gene TRBJ2-5; 9 bases are a match to TRBD1. This CDR3 is 15 amino acids long. The germline CDR1 and CDR2 sequences are SGHRS and YFSETQ. J lost 3 bases, V lost 4 bases, and 7 bases had no gene match. The DNA for the CDR3 is TGCGCCAGCAGCACATCCGGGACAGGGAAAGAGACCCAGTACTTC. Its translation is CASSTSGTGKETQYF.

The V gene is TRBV4-2, the J gene TRBJ1-4; TRBD1 might be the D (5 bases). Trimming stripped 0 bases from V and 8 bases from J, with 7 bases between. Germline assignment: CDR1 LGHNA and CDR2 YNFKEQ. The CDR3 contains 13 residues. Here the CDR3 DNA reads TGTGCCAGCAGCCAAGATTGGGGCGAAAAACTGTTTTTT. Its translation is CASSQDWGEKLFF.

This clonotype was counted between two and nine times. The rearrangement links TRBV25-1 to TRBJ2-7; 7 bases map to TRBD1. Trimming at V came to 3 bases and at J to 6 bases, leaving 11 bases not matched to a gene. CDR1 MGHDK and CDR2 SYGVNS come from the germline V gene. CDR3 length: 15 amino acids. The CDR3 coding sequence is TGTGCCAGCAGTGAGCTACCGGGACAGAGTGCCGAGCAGTACTTC. This gives the protein CASSELPGQSAEQYF.

There are many counts of this clonotype. The V call is TRBV3-1, the J call TRBJ2-2; D unclear. Germline CDR1 reads LGHDT; CDR2 reads YNNKEL (reference sequence). The CDR3 is 12 residues long. V was clipped by 2 bases and J by 8 bases, with 6 bases between them. The CDR3 is CASSQSWGELFF. For the CDR3, the DNA is TGTGCCAGCAGCCAATCTTGGGGGGAGCTGTTTTTT.

This chain joins TRBV28 and TRBJ2-1; D perhaps matches TRBD2 (5 bases). CDR3 size: 15 residues. The V end lost 6 bases, the J end lost 6 bases, and 18 bases lay between the germline ends. CDR1 and CDR2 from the germline V gene are MDHEN and SYDVKM. Here the CDR3 DNA reads TGTGCCAGCAGCCGCCCCGGGGTGGGTGGCAATGAGCAGTTCTTC. Translating gives CASSRPGVGGNEQFF.

This clonotype was seen ten or more times. The chain couples TRBV27 to TRBJ2-7; the D is unclear. Deletions cut 1 base from V and 3 bases from J, with 10 bases between. The CDR3 loop spans 14 amino acids. CDR1 is MNHEY and CDR2 is SMNVEV in the germline V gene (reference sequence). CDR3 DNA: TGTGCCAGCAGTTTATTTGGCATAGGCTACGAGCAGTACTTC. Residues: CASSLFGIGYEQYF.

The gene calls are TRBV12-3 or TRBV12-4 and TRBJ2-3; tentatively, D is TRBD1 or TRBD2 (5 bases each). CDR3 length equals 16 residues. Trimming took off 4 bases at V and 5 bases at J, with 19 bases between the two ends. For the CDR3, the DNA is TGTGCCAGCAGTTCACGGGGCCGAACTGGGGAAGATACGCAGTATTTT. It yields the protein CASSSRGRTGEDTQYF.

The chain combines TRBV11-3 with TRBJ2-1; perhaps TRBD1 as D (5 bases). Trimming took off 3 bases at V and 6 bases at J, with 15 bases between the two ends. This CDR3 is 15 amino acids long. Germline values: CDR1 SGHNT, CDR2 YENEEA. The CDR3 coding sequence is TGTGCCAGCAGCTTGGAGTCGCAGGGCCCCAATGAGCAGTTCTTC. Translating it yields CASSLESQGPNEQFF.

The V and J genes are TRBV6-1 and TRBJ2-1, with D perhaps assigned TRBD1 or TRBD2 (6 bases each). There are 14 residues in the CDR3. Germline V gene data show CDR1 as MNHNS and CDR2 as SASEGT. The V end was cut by 7 bases, the J end by 3 bases, with 13 bases between. The CDR3 protein is CASTRGLGYNEQFF. The CDR3 DNA reads as TGTGCCAGCACCCGGGGGCTTGGCTACAATGAGCAGTTCTTC.

This clonotype appeared many times. J is TRBJ2-1 and V is TRBV5-5; 11 bases fit TRBD2. The CDR3 is made up of 16 amino acids. V shed 4 bases, J shed 0 bases, and the junction held 3 bases outside the gene matches. Germline CDR1 reads SGHKS; CDR2 reads YYEKEE (reference sequence). The CDR3 protein is CASSTSGRSSYNEQFF. CDR3 nucleotides: TGTGCCAGCAGCACTAGCGGGAGAAGCTCCTACAATGAGCAGTTCTTC. Together with reference TRBV5-5 and TRBJ2-1, the CDR3 gives the full variable domain: DAGVTQSPTHLIKTRGQQVTLRCSPISGHKSVSWYQQVLGQGPQFIFQYYEKEERGRGNFPDRFSARQFPNYSSELNVNALLLGDSALYLCASSTSGRSSYNEQFFGPGTRLTVL.

Only a few counts were recorded for this clonotype. This chain uses TRBV5-1 with TRBJ2-1, with 8 bases fitting TRBD2. V lost 4 bases to trimming and J lost 3 bases; unmatched junction nucleotides: 3. There are 14 residues in the CDR3. Germline assignment: CDR1 SGHRS and CDR2 YFSETQ. The CDR3 coding sequence is TGCGCCAGCAGCAATAGCGGGGACTACAATGAGCAGTTCTTC. Protein: CASSNSGDYNEQFF.

This clonotype was detected ten times or more. V usage is TRBV7-2 and J usage is TRBJ2-7; D gene unclear. This CDR3 comprises 14 residues. Germline lookup yields CDR1 SGHTA and CDR2 FQGNSA. V was trimmed by 1 base and J by 1 base, leaving 8 bases between them. The CDR3 reads CASSLGPYSYEQYF. The CDR3 nucleotides are TGTGCCAGCAGCTTAGGGCCTTATTCCTACGAGCAGTACTTC.